This is a list of T cell receptor beta chains from one sample in a study of blood T cell repertoires in COVID-19. The data were produced by immunoSEQ multiplex PCR, yet TCRdb's version contains in-frame clones alone and is incomplete. Among almost 70,000 clones listed, around 88% were seen once. Sequencing was performed on peripheral blood. The receptors were gathered from a woman between 65 and 79 years old with acute or convalescent COVID-19. The CDR3 runs from the conserved cysteine through the conserved F or W. A D gene is named only where the DNA matches it firmly. Clone sizes are given selectively: once, few, many, or a class where the clone is expanded.

v_gene	abundance	d_gene	j_gene	CDR3aa	CDR3nt
TRBV4-2	-	TRBD2	TRBJ2-5	CASSQILAGETQYF	TGTGCCAGCAGCCAAATCCTAGCGGGGGAGACCCAGTACTTC
TRBV18	-	-	TRBJ2-5	CASSPGIPQETQYF	TGTGCCAGCTCTCCCGGGATACCTCAAGAGACCCAGTACTTC
TRBV27	-	-	TRBJ1-5	CASRRDTESNQPQHF	TGTGCCAGCAGGAGGGACACCGAGAGCAATCAGCCCCAGCATTTT
TRBV4-3	-	-	TRBJ2-3	CASSQALAVPGNTDTQYF	TGCGCCAGCAGCCAAGCATTGGCAGTCCCAGGAAACACAGATACGCAGTATTTT
TRBV27	-	TRBD1	TRBJ1-2	CASSLRQGVYGYTF	TGTGCCAGCAGTTTAAGACAGGGAGTCTATGGCTACACCTTC
TRBV28	-	TRBD1	TRBJ1-1	CASSLSRTGSTEAFF	TGTGCCAGCAGTTTATCCCGGACAGGGAGCACTGAAGCTTTCTTT
TRBV5-1	-	-	TRBJ1-2	CASSFENGVQAYTF	TGCGCCAGCAGCTTTGAAAACGGTGTTCAGGCCTACACCTTC
TRBV25-1	-	TRBD2	TRBJ2-1	CASSSTSGLYNEQFF	TGTGCCAGCAGTTCGACTAGCGGGCTTTACAATGAGCAGTTCTTC
TRBV19	few	-	TRBJ1-1	CASSMVEAEAFF	TGTGCCAGTAGTATGGTAGAGGCTGAAGCTTTCTTT
TRBV3-1/TRBV3-2	-	-	TRBJ1-2	CASSRTDYGYTF	TGTGCCAGCAGCCGGACAGACTATGGCTACACCTTC
TRBV27	-	TRBD1	TRBJ1-6	CASSSNRGLGQNSPLHF	TGTGCCAGCAGTTCGAACAGGGGATTGGGGCAAAATTCACCCCTCCACTTT
TRBV5-5	-	TRBD1	TRBJ2-7	CASSLSGTGVKYEQYF	TGTGCCAGCAGCTTGTCCGGGACAGGGGTAAAATACGAGCAGTACTTC
TRBV19	-	TRBD1	TRBJ1-5	CASSIDTGERQPQHF	TGTGCCAGTAGTATAGACACAGGGGAGAGGCAGCCCCAGCATTTT
TRBV28	-	TRBD2	TRBJ2-2	CASRPSGNTGELFF	TGTGCCAGCCGCCCTAGCGGGAACACCGGGGAGCTGTTTTTT
TRBV3-1/TRBV3-2	-	TRBD1	TRBJ2-7	CASSYLGTGDHEQYF	TGTGCCAGCAGCTACCTTGGGACAGGGGACCACGAGCAGTACTTC
TRBV27	-	TRBD2	TRBJ2-1	CASSPRLAGWDYNEQFF	TGTGCCAGCAGTCCCAGACTAGCGGGCTGGGACTACAATGAGCAGTTCTTC
TRBV28	-	TRBD1	TRBJ1-6	CASSLRTGGMNSPLHF	TGTGCCAGCAGTTTACGGACAGGGGGAATGAATTCACCCCTCCACTTT
TRBV7-9	-	TRBD1	TRBJ2-4	CASSLTLTGGANIQYF	TGTGCCAGCAGTTTGACCTTAACAGGGGGCGCGAACATTCAGTACTTC
TRBV6-5	-	-	TRBJ1-5	CASSYERNSNQPQHF	TGTGCCAGCAGTTACGAGCGAAATAGCAATCAGCCCCAGCATTTT
TRBV6-5	-	TRBD2	TRBJ2-7	CASSYSTSGDYEQYF	TGTGCCAGCAGTTACTCTACTAGCGGGGACTACGAGCAGTACTTC
TRBV28	-	-	TRBJ1-1	CASGPGQNTEAFF	TGTGCCAGCGGACCGGGACAGAACACTGAAGCTTTCTTT
TRBV6-5	-	-	TRBJ1-4	CASSYGGVTNEKLFF	TGTGCCAGCAGTTACGGGGGGGTAACTAATGAAAAACTGTTTTTT
TRBV24-1	-	-	TRBJ2-2	CATSEKGGTGELFF	TGTGCCACCAGTGAAAAAGGGGGCACCGGGGAGCTGTTTTTT